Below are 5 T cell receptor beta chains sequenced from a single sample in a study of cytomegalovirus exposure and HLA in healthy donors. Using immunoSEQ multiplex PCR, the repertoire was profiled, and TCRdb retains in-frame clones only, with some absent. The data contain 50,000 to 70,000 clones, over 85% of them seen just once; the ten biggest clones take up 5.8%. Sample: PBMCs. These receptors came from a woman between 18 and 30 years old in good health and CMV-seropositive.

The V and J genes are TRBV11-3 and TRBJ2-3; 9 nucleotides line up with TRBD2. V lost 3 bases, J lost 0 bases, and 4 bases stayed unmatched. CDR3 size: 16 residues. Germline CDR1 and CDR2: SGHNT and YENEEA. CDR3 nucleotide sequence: TGTGCCAGCAGCTTGGTTGCGGGGGGGAGCACAGATACGCAGTATTTT. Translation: CASSLVAGGSTDTQYF.

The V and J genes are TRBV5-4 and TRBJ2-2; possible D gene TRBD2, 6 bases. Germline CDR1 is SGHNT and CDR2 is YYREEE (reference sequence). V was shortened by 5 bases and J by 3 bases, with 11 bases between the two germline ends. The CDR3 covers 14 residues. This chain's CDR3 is CASSPTSYTGELFF. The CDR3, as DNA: TGTGCCAGCAGTCCTACTAGCTACACCGGGGAGCTGTTTTTT.

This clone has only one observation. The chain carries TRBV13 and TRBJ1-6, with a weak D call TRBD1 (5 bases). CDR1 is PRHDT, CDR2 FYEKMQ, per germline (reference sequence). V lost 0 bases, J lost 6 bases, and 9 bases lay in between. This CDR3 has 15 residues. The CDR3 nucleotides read TGTGCCAGCAGCTTAGGGCAGGGCTCTAATTCACCCCTCCACTTT. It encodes CASSLGQGSNSPLHF.

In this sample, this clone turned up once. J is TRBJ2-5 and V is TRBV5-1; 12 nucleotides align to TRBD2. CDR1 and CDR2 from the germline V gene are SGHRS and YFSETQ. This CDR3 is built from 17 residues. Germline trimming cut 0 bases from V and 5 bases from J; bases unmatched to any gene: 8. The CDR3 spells CASSLVLAGGRAETQYF. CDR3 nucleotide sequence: TGCGCCAGCAGCTTGGTACTAGCGGGGGGTCGAGCGGAGACCCAGTACTTC.

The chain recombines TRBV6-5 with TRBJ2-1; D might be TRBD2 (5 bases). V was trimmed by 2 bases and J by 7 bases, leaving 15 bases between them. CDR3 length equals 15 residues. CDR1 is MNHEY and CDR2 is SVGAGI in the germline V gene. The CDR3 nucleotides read TGTGCCAGCAGTTACGTCCCCCCGGAGGAGAATGAGCAGTTCTTC. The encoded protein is CASSYVPPEENEQFF.